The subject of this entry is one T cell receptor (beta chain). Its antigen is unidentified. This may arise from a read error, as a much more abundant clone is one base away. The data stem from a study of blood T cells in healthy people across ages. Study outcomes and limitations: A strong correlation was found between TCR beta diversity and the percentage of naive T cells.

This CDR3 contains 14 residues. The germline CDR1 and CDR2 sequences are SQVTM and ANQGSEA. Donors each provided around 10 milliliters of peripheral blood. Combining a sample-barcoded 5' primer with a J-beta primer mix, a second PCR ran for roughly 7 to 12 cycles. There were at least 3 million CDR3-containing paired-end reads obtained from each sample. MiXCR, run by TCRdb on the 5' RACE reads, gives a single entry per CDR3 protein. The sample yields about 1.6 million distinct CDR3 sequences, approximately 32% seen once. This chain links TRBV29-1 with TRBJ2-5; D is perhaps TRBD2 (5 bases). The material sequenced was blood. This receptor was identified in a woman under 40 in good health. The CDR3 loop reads CSVELVRGKEAQYF. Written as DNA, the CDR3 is TGCAGCGTTGAGTTGGTTAGAGGGAAAGAGGCCCAGTACTTC.